Sequencing of this TCR beta chain was carried out in a study of blood T cell repertoires in COVID-19. The wider study: Samples representing acute and convalescent COVID-19 were sourced from the United States, Italy and Spain. T cells, B-cell-depleted T cells, or PBMCs supplied cDNA or gDNA.

As processed by the authors: For nucleated cells, counts were estimated from reference gene primer amplification. Generated by immunoSEQ multiplex PCR, the TCRdb table keeps only in-frame clones and is missing some. V, J and clone size were drawn from that table, and D and trimming were deduced from the DNA. The sample comprises approximately 150,000 clones, about 86% of which are singletons, and roughly 19% rests with the top ten. V gave up 3 bases and J gave up 0 bases, with 15 bases separating them. This CDR3 has 16 amino acids. Germline CDR1 reads LNHDA; CDR2 reads SQIVND (reference sequence). The clonotype originates from an elderly woman with acute or convalescent COVID-19. The chain combines TRBV19 with TRBJ2-7, with D possibly TRBD2 on 6 matching bases. The sample comprised peripheral blood. CDR3 protein: CASSIWREGSSYEQYF. The CDR3 region has the DNA TGTGCCAGTAGTATCTGGCGGGAAGGGAGCTCCTACGAGCAGTACTTC.